The present TCR beta chain was sequenced within a study of cytomegalovirus exposure and HLA in healthy donors. For the study at large: One earlier analysis, a look at roughly 170 million T cells, found almost 120 million unique TCR beta sequences. Findings and caveats of the study: A later analysis revealed that TCR association rates differed between HLA loci, peaking at DRB1 and bottoming out at HLA-C.

V shed 5 bases and J shed 6 bases, with 17 bases lying between them. The CDR3 runs 14 residues. Germline values: CDR1 MNHEY, CDR2 SVGAGI. Vbeta (60) and Jbeta (13) primers were used in the PCR. Libraries were prepared by immunoSEQ multiplex PCR; TCRdb keeps only in-frame clonotypes and omits some of them. The sample includes about 140,000 clones, around 84% seen only once; the top ten take 2% to 3%. It was healthy bone marrow donors who served as donors. About this clone itself: The target antigen is unknown.

This TCR was sampled from a man between 50 and 59 years old in good health and CMV-seronegative. The chain couples TRBV6-5 to TRBJ2-7; perhaps TRBD1 as D (6 bases). Sample: PBMCs. The CDR3 DNA sequence: TGTGCCAGCAGTCCTAGCCGACAGGACGTCGAGCAGTACTTC. Translated, it gives CASSPSRQDVEQYF.